The next 14 T cell receptor beta chains were all read from a single sample in a study of CD8 T cell repertoires and HIV-1 epitope variants. The repertoire was sequenced with immunoSEQ multiplex PCR; TCRdb's copy has only in-frame clones and lacks some. The table shows 5,500 to 6,000 clones, with under 70% occurring only once. These receptors' targets are unknown. The material sequenced was cultured CD8+ T cells derived from PBMCs. The receptors shown here come from a male donor with HIV.

This clone turned up a few times. The rearrangement uses TRBV4-3 and TRBJ2-6; TRBD1 matches at 8 bases. CDR1 is LGHNA, CDR2 YSLEER, per germline. Germline trimming cut 2 bases from V and 1 base from J; bases unmatched to any gene: 4. The CDR3 has 17 amino acids. As DNA, the CDR3 is TGCGCCAGCAGCCAAAGACAGGGGAGGTCTGGGGCCAACGTCCTGACTTTC. It is translated as CASSQRQGRSGANVLTF.

The chain combines TRBV13 with TRBJ1-3; a possible D gene is TRBD1 (5 bases). Germline V gene data show CDR1 as PRHDT and CDR2 as FYEKMQ (reference sequence). V shed 1 base and J shed 2 bases, with 9 bases lying between them. The CDR3 is 15 residues long. CDR3 protein: CASSLAGKAGNTIYF. Written as DNA, the CDR3 is TGTGCCAGCAGCTTAGCAGGGAAGGCTGGAAACACCATATATTTT.

The chain joins TRBV6-5 to TRBJ1-5; 8 nucleotides line up with TRBD1. Losses at the gene ends were 10 bases for V and 2 bases for J; bases not matched to a gene: 7. This CDR3 is 14 amino acids long. The germline V gene encodes CDR1 MNHEY and CDR2 SVGAGI. The chain's CDR3 is CATSGGVRNQPQHF. The CDR3 nucleotides read TGTGCCACATCAGGGGGCGTTCGCAATCAGCCCCAGCATTTT.

The chain carries TRBV15 and TRBJ2-7; D might be TRBD1 (6 bases). CDR1 and CDR2 (germline): LNHNV, YYDKDF (reference sequence). This CDR3 is 15 amino acids long. The V and J ends lost 6 bases and 2 bases respectively, with 17 bases between them. CDR3 sequence: CATSREQGAPYEQYF. The CDR3 DNA follows: TGTGCCACCAGTCGTGAACAGGGTGCCCCCTACGAGCAGTACTTC.

V gene TRBV28 combines with J gene TRBJ2-5; 7 bases map to TRBD2. Germline-derived CDR1 and CDR2 are MDHEN and SYDVKM. This CDR3 has 15 residues. V lost 3 bases to trimming and J lost 1 base; unmatched junction nucleotides: 5. This CDR3 is CASSLGGDGQETQYF. As DNA, the CDR3 is TGTGCCAGCAGTTTGGGAGGGGACGGCCAAGAGACCCAGTACTTC.

The chain combines TRBV19 with TRBJ2-7; tentative D call: TRBD2 (6 bases). Germline CDR1 reads LNHDA; CDR2 reads SQIVND (reference sequence). V was cut by 0 bases and J by 3 bases, with 15 bases left in between. This CDR3 has 16 residues. In DNA form, the CDR3 reads TGTGCCAGTAGTATAGATGGGGGGTCGGCCATCTACGAGCAGTACTTC. It is translated as CASSIDGGSAIYEQYF.

The V call is TRBV28, the J call TRBJ2-7; D gene uncertain. CDR1 is MDHEN and CDR2 is SYDVKM in the germline V gene. V lost 7 bases to trimming and J lost 5 bases, with 18 bases between them. The CDR3 sequence is 14 residues long. Written as DNA, the CDR3 is TGTGCCAGCAAAATCATCGAATCGGGCCACGAGCAGTACTTC. Its translation: CASKIIESGHEQYF.

Concerning this clone itself: The junction and the germline gene differ at one end; a read error may be behind it. The V call is TRBV10-3, the J call TRBJ2-7; a weak D match, TRBD1 (6 bases). The CDR3 is 14 residues long. Germline values: CDR1 ENHRY, CDR2 SYGVKD. The CDR3 spells CASSARDNGYEQYF. For the CDR3, the DNA is TGTGCCAGCAGTGCTCGGGACAACGGCTACGAGCAGTACTTC.

This clone has just a few counts. The chain recombines TRBV28 with TRBJ1-2; D may be TRBD1 (5 bases). Deletions cut 3 bases from V and 4 bases from J, with 12 bases between. Germline-derived CDR1 and CDR2 are MDHEN and SYDVKM. This CDR3 has 14 residues. In DNA form, the CDR3 reads TGTGCCAGCAGTTTCGGGGGAAACTCCTATGGCTACACCTTC. It translates to CASSFGGNSYGYTF.

The chain combines TRBV11-2 with TRBJ1-1; D unresolved. Trimming shortened V by 1 base and J by 11 bases, and 8 bases separated the two germline ends. Germline CDR1 is SGHAT and CDR2 is FQNNGV. CDR3 size: 11 residues. CDR3 bases: TGTGCCAGCAGCTTAGCGGAACCCGCTTTCTTT. This gives the protein CASSLAEPAFF.

This chain links TRBV6-4 with TRBJ1-1; D is perhaps TRBD1 (6 bases). Germline V gene lookup returns CDR1 MRHNA and CDR2 SNTAGT. The ends were cut back, 4 bases at V and 9 bases at J, with 15 bases in the middle. The length of the CDR3 is 13 residues. In DNA, the CDR3 is TGTGCCAGCAGTGTCGATCAACAGGGAAAAGCTTTCTTT. This translates into CASSVDQQGKAFF.

This clone has only a few counts. This chain uses TRBV5-5 with TRBJ1-5; 9 bases line up with TRBD1. Germline trimming cut 0 bases from V and 7 bases from J; bases unmatched to any gene: 5. Germline V gives CDR1 SGHKS, CDR2 YYEKEE (reference sequence). This CDR3 contains 15 residues. CDR3 DNA: TGTGCCAGCAGCTTGGATACAGGGGGCGGCCAGCCCCAGCATTTT. It translates to CASSLDTGGGQPQHF. The full variable domain, with the rest looked up from reference TRBV5-5 and TRBJ1-5, is DAGVTQSPTHLIKTRGQQVTLRCSPISGHKSVSWYQQVLGQGPQFIFQYYEKEERGRGNFPDRFSARQFPNYSSELNVNALLLGDSALYLCASSLDTGGGQPQHFGDGTRLSIL.

This clone was seen once. V usage is TRBV27 and J usage is TRBJ2-1, with 9 bases that match TRBD1. Trimming removed 1 base from V and 5 bases from J; junction bases left unmatched: 3. Germline CDR1 MNHEY, CDR2 SMNVEV (reference sequence). The CDR3 has 15 amino acids. DNA of the CDR3: TGTGCCAGCAGTTTATACCGGGACAGGGACAATGAGCAGTTCTTC. This gives the protein CASSLYRDRDNEQFF.

The J gene is TRBJ2-7, the V gene TRBV28; maybe TRBD1 (5 bases). V lost 4 bases to trimming and J lost 4 bases, with 14 bases between them. This CDR3 is 14 amino acids long. CDR1 and CDR2 from the germline V gene are MDHEN and SYDVKM. This chain's CDR3 is CASSSGLSDYEQYF. The DNA for the CDR3 is TGTGCCAGCAGTTCAGGGCTGTCGGATTACGAGCAGTACTTC.